Listed below are T cell receptor beta chains from one sample, sequenced in a study of blood T cell repertoires in COVID-19. The repertoire was sequenced with immunoSEQ multiplex PCR; TCRdb's copy has only in-frame clones and lacks some. The sample holds some 260,000 clones, nearly 90% seen once. Sequenced material: peripheral blood. The receptors here all came from a woman aged 25 to 39 with acute or convalescent COVID-19. Each CDR3 is given with its conserved first and last residue. D genes are given only for firm matches. Not all rows give a size; the values are once, few, many and, for expanded clones, a class.

V	size	D	J	CDR3	DNA
TRBV12-3/TRBV12-4	-	-	TRBJ2-7	CASSLGAGVEQYF	TGTGCCAGCAGTTTAGGAGCAGGGGTTGAGCAGTACTTC
TRBV4-3	-	TRBD1	TRBJ2-1	CASSQPGGNEQFF	TGCGCCAGCAGCCAACCAGGGGGCAATGAGCAGTTCTTC
TRBV7-2	few	TRBD2	TRBJ2-5	CASSSSGATQYF	TGTGCCAGCAGCTCAAGCGGGGCGACCCAGTACTTC
TRBV19	-	TRBD2	TRBJ2-7	CASSSVRGGSSYEQYF	TGTGCCAGTAGTAGCGTCCGCGGGGGAAGCTCCTACGAGCAGTACTTC
TRBV12-1	-	-	TRBJ2-7	CASSPGLANEQYF	TGTGCCAGCAGCCCGGGACTAGCTAACGAGCAGTACTTC
TRBV3-1/TRBV3-2	-	TRBD2	TRBJ2-1	CASSQTSGRSYNEQFF	TGTGCCAGCAGCCAAACTAGCGGGAGATCCTACAATGAGCAGTTCTTC
TRBV30	-	TRBD2	TRBJ2-7	CAWSAPGLAASYEQYF	TGTGCCTGGAGTGCTCCGGGACTAGCGGCCTCCTACGAGCAGTACTTC
TRBV19	once	TRBD1	TRBJ2-2	CASSSRQGNTGELFF	TGTGCCAGTAGTAGCCGACAGGGAAACACCGGGGAGCTGTTTTTT
TRBV19	-	-	TRBJ2-3	CASSMSQATTDTQYF	TGTGCCAGTAGTATGTCGCAGGCAACCACAGATACGCAGTATTTT
TRBV7-2	-	-	TRBJ2-7	CASSLTGGRSSYEQYF	TGTGCCAGCAGCTTAACCGGGGGTCGGAGCTCCTACGAGCAGTACTTC
TRBV5-6	-	-	TRBJ2-5	CASSLFAGGEETQYF	TGTGCCAGCAGCTTGTTTGCGGGTGGGGAGGAGACCCAGTACTTC
TRBV9	-	TRBD2	TRBJ2-1	CASSSSGSNNEQFF	TGTGCCAGCAGCTCTAGCGGGAGTAACAATGAGCAGTTCTTC
TRBV18	-	-	TRBJ1-4	CASSGLYATNEKLFF	TGTGCCAGCTCGGGACTATACGCAACTAATGAAAAACTGTTTTTT
TRBV3-1/TRBV3-2	-	TRBD2	TRBJ2-5	CASSQATSLSETQYF	TGTGCCAGCAGCCAAGCGACTAGCCTGTCAGAGACCCAGTACTTC
TRBV29-1	-	-	TRBJ2-1	CSVAHISAGFLGEQFF	TGCAGCGTTGCTCATATTTCAGCGGGTTTTTTGGGCGAGCAGTTCTTC
TRBV19	-	TRBD1	TRBJ1-1	CASIPYRGNTEAFF	TGTGCCAGTATTCCCTACAGGGGGAACACTGAAGCTTTCTTT
TRBV12-3/TRBV12-4	-	-	TRBJ1-2	CASSRDTNYGYTF	TGTGCCAGCAGCCGGGACACAAACTATGGCTACACCTTC
TRBV24-1	few	-	TRBJ1-5	CATSDLGGQPQHF	TGTGCCACCAGTGATTTGGGGGGGCAGCCCCAGCATTTT
TRBV7-2	-	TRBD2	TRBJ2-2	CASSLDLAGVTGELFF	TGTGCCAGCAGCTTAGACCTAGCGGGAGTGACCGGGGAGCTGTTTTTT
TRBV27	-	TRBD2	TRBJ2-1	CASSRELAVSYNEQFF	TGTGCCAGCAGCCGCGAACTAGCGGTCTCCTACAATGAGCAGTTCTTC
TRBV4-1	-	-	TRBJ1-6	CASSQDLQGNSPLHF	TGCGCCAGCAGCCAAGATCTACAGGGAAATTCACCCCTCCACTTT
TRBV4-3	-	-	TRBJ2-3	CASSQVGQGFRCDTQYF	TGCGCCAGCAGCCAAGTTGGGCAGGGTTTCAGGTGTGATACGCAGTATTTT